Shown below are 6 T cell receptor beta chains from a single sample sequenced in a study of shared clonotypes between healthy human individuals. Assay used: immunoSEQ multiplex PCR; TCRdb lists only in-frame clones, some missing. Among approximately 2.5 million clones listed, under 95% were seen once. The specimen was naive CD4+ T cells from PBMCs. Regarding subset: CD45RA+ positively selected. These TCRs come from a man between 18 and 29 years old in good health. Some clones in this sample may be carry-over from other donors' samples.

V is TRBV5-6 and J is TRBJ2-3; D is ambiguous. Germline lookup yields CDR1 SGHDT and CDR2 YYEEEE. V was pared by 0 bases and J by 0 bases, with 5 bases between. The CDR3 contains 14 residues. The CDR3 here is CASSLVRSTDTQYF. In nucleotides, the CDR3 is TGTGCCAGCAGCTTGGTTCGAAGCACAGATACGCAGTATTTT.

This clone was observed a single time. The chain recombines TRBV2 with TRBJ1-6; D remains unclear. Trimming stripped 0 bases from V and 10 bases from J, with 1 base between. CDR3 length: 11 amino acids. The V gene's germline CDR1 is SNHLY and CDR2 FYNNEI. The CDR3, as DNA: TGTGCCAGCAGTGAAGCATCACCCCTCCACTTT. This encodes CASSEASPLHF.

The genes are TRBV7-2 and TRBJ2-1, with TRBD2 identical over 11 bases. V lost 1 base, J lost 0 bases, and 8 bases stayed unmatched. Germline V CDR1 and CDR2: SGHTA, FQGNSA. The CDR3 has 19 residues. CDR3 loop: CASSLVGTSGPLSYNEQFF. CDR3 bases: TGTGCCAGCAGCTTAGTGGGGACTAGCGGTCCCCTCTCCTACAATGAGCAGTTCTTC.

As concerns this clone: Relative to the germline gene, one junction end is altered; a read error may explain this. The chain employs TRBV9 and TRBJ2-2; D gene ambiguous. From germline, CDR1 is SGDLS and CDR2 YYNGEE. The CDR3 length is 13 residues. CDR3 in DNA: TGTGCCAGCAGCGTAGGGTCCACCTGGGAGCTGTTTTTT. The encoded protein is CASSVGSTWELFF.

CDR3 region: CASSLENRDEQYF. The CDR3 nucleotides are TGTGCCAGCAGCTTAGAGAACAGGGACGAGCAGTACTTC. The genes are TRBV11-3 and TRBJ2-7, with D perhaps TRBD1 (6 bases). CDR1 is SGHNT and CDR2 is YENEEA in the germline V gene. Trimming shortened V by 0 bases and J by 5 bases, and 8 bases separated the two germline ends. CDR3 size: 13 residues.

This clone was detected only once. V usage is TRBV5-1 and J usage is TRBJ2-3; 8 bases fit TRBD1. Germline loops: CDR1 SGHRS, CDR2 YFSETQ. Germline trimming cut 0 bases from V and 5 bases from J; bases unmatched to any gene: 5. There are 15 residues in the CDR3. The CDR3 coding sequence is TGCGCCAGCAGCTTGGAACAGGGGGGACGAGATACGCAGTATTTT. Translation gives CASSLEQGGRDTQYF. The full variable domain, its missing parts supplied by reference TRBV5-1 and TRBJ2-3, is KAGVTQTPRYLIKTRGQQVTLSCSPISGHRSVSWYQQTPGQGLQFLFEYFSETQRNKGNFPGRFSGRQFSNSRSEMNVSTLELGDSALYLCASSLEQGGRDTQYFGPGTRLTVL.